These T cell receptor beta chains were read from a single sample in a study of T cell responses to AZD1222 COVID-19 vaccine. The assay was immunoSEQ multiplex PCR, and TCRdb's table has in-frame clones only and misses some. The table has 50,000 to 55,000 clones, roughly 90% seen once. The sequencing here drew on peripheral blood, taken 28 days after the second AZD1222 dose. The origin of the receptors is an adult who received the AZD1222 COVID-19 vaccine. Each CDR3 is given with its conserved first and last residue. D genes are given only for firm matches. Some rows mark clone size as missing; the rest say once, few, many or name a class of expanded clone.

D gene	clone size	V gene	J gene	CDR3 protein	CDR3 DNA
-	-	TRBV4-2	TRBJ1-2	CASSTREGYGYTF	TGTGCCAGCAGCACCCGGGAGGGCTATGGCTACACCTTC
TRBD1	-	TRBV5-1	TRBJ1-5	CASREGGAGQPQHF	TGCGCCAGCAGAGAAGGGGGCGCAGGGCAGCCCCAGCATTTT
-	-	TRBV5-1	TRBJ1-5	CASSLEAGVQPQHF	TGCGCCAGCAGCTTGGAGGCAGGGGTTCAGCCCCAGCATTTT
-	-	TRBV18	TRBJ1-3	CASSPRAGVDTIYF	TGTGCCAGCTCACCACGAGCAGGTGTGGACACCATATATTTT
-	once	TRBV7-9	TRBJ2-7	CASSSLRVTGEQYF	TGTGCCAGCAGCTCCCTCCGGGTTACGGGAGAGCAGTACTTC
TRBD1	-	TRBV28	TRBJ1-2	CASRRQGLGYGYTF	TGTGCCAGCAGGAGACAGGGACTGGGCTATGGCTACACCTTC
-	-	TRBV5-1	TRBJ2-1	CASSLGAGGHNEQFF	TGCGCCAGCAGCTTGGGGGCAGGGGGGCACAATGAGCAGTTCTTC
-	once	TRBV9	TRBJ2-3	CASSVGMGGATDTQYF	TGTGCCAGCAGCGTAGGGATGGGGGGAGCAACAGATACGCAGTATTTT
-	-	TRBV30	TRBJ1-2	CAWQGGVDYGYTF	TGTGCCTGGCAAGGGGGAGTGGACTATGGCTACACCTTC
TRBD1	-	TRBV7-8	TRBJ2-2	CASSPGQGYDGELFF	TGTGCCAGCAGCCCGGGACAGGGTTACGACGGGGAGCTGTTTTTT
TRBD2	-	TRBV24-1	TRBJ2-3	CATSDLGGRGADTQYF	TGTGCCACCAGTGATTTAGGCGGGAGAGGGGCAGATACGCAGTATTTT
-	-	TRBV5-4	TRBJ2-5	CASSFRGSQETQYF	TGTGCCAGCAGCTTCAGGGGTTCGCAAGAGACCCAGTACTTC
-	-	TRBV5-4	TRBJ2-7	CASSLGLGRAYEQYF	TGTGCCAGCAGCTTGGGGTTGGGACGAGCCTACGAGCAGTACTTC
-	once	TRBV11-3	TRBJ2-5	CASSLGAEQETQYF	TGTGCCAGCAGCTTAGGGGCGGAACAAGAGACCCAGTACTTC
-	-	TRBV4-1	TRBJ1-3	CASSQGQYSGNTIYF	TGCGCCAGCAGCCAAGGACAGTACTCTGGAAACACCATATATTTT
TRBD1	-	TRBV7-8	TRBJ1-4	CASSPRDRGEKLFF	TGTGCCAGCAGCCCCCGGGACAGGGGGGAAAAACTGTTTTTT
-	-	TRBV24-1	TRBJ1-3	CATTHTGPGNTIYF	TGTGCCACCACCCACACAGGGCCTGGAAACACCATATATTTT
-	-	TRBV19	TRBJ2-2	CASSIAGPDTGELFF	TGTGCCAGTAGTATCGCGGGTCCGGACACCGGGGAGCTGTTTTTT
TRBD2	-	TRBV13	TRBJ2-1	CASSRFGGRIEQFF	TGTGCCAGCAGCCGATTCGGCGGGAGAATTGAGCAGTTCTTC
-	few	TRBV27	TRBJ1-1	CASSFGNPNTEAFF	TGTGCCAGCAGTTTCGGGAACCCGAACACTGAAGCTTTCTTT
-	-	TRBV5-1	TRBJ1-1	CASSLDRAVGPEAFF	TGCGCCAGCAGCTTGGACAGGGCGGTTGGTCCTGAAGCTTTCTTT
-	-	TRBV5-1	TRBJ2-7	CASSPDTNSYEQYF	TGCGCCAGCAGCCCGGACACGAACTCCTACGAGCAGTACTTC
-	once	TRBV4-1	TRBJ1-1	CASSVGGGSTEAFF	TGCGCCAGCAGCGTAGGGGGAGGAAGCACTGAAGCTTTCTTT
TRBD2	-	TRBV27	TRBJ2-7	CASSPSSGEEAYEQYF	TGTGCCAGCAGTCCATCCAGCGGGGAGGAAGCCTACGAGCAGTACTTC
-	-	TRBV7-3	TRBJ2-1	CASTPDSGGYNEQFF	TGTGCCAGCACCCCGGACAGTGGAGGGTACAATGAGCAGTTCTTC
TRBD1	-	TRBV9	TRBJ2-1	CASSVDGTGMANEQFF	TGTGCCAGCAGCGTAGATGGGACAGGGATGGCCAATGAGCAGTTCTTC
-	-	TRBV19	TRBJ2-1	CASSSFEHNEQFF	TGTGCCAGTAGCAGCTTCGAACACAATGAGCAGTTCTTC
-	-	TRBV18	TRBJ1-1	CASSQGHGPTEAFF	TGTGCCAGCTCACAAGGCCACGGGCCAACTGAAGCTTTCTTT
-	-	TRBV30	TRBJ2-3	CAWSGTDDTQYF	TGTGCCTGGAGTGGGACAGACGATACGCAGTATTTT
-	-	TRBV5-8	TRBJ2-5	CASSSAGTGETQYF	TGTGCCAGCAGCTCGGCGGGGACGGGAGAGACCCAGTACTTC
TRBD2	once	TRBV28	TRBJ2-1	CASSLNGGRGTYNEQFF	TGTGCCAGCAGTTTAAATGGCGGGAGGGGGACCTACAATGAGCAGTTCTTC
TRBD2	-	TRBV3-1/TRBV3-2	TRBJ2-1	CASSQVRKGGRTYNEQFF	TGTGCCAGCAGCCAAGTAAGGAAGGGCGGGAGGACCTACAATGAGCAGTTCTTC
TRBD1	-	TRBV14	TRBJ2-7	CASSQVTGAWIREQYF	TGTGCCAGCAGCCAGGTAACAGGGGCGTGGATCCGGGAGCAGTACTTC
TRBD1	-	TRBV5-1	TRBJ2-2	CASSRGPGPTGELFF	TGCGCCAGCAGCAGGGGGCCGGGACCCACCGGGGAGCTGTTTTTT
-	-	TRBV10-2	TRBJ2-7	CATTGQYEQYF	TGCGCCACCACAGGACAATACGAGCAGTACTTC
-	-	TRBV12-5	TRBJ2-1	CASGFAGLRGVEQFF	TGTGCTAGTGGTTTTGCGGGGCTTAGGGGTGTTGAGCAGTTCTTC
TRBD2	-	TRBV5-1	TRBJ2-7	CASSLGVAGTYEQYF	TGCGCCAGCAGCTTGGGGGTAGCGGGAACCTACGAGCAGTACTTC
-	-	TRBV7-8	TRBJ2-1	CASSLGLMDSYNEQFF	TGTGCCAGCAGCTTAGGGCTAATGGACTCCTACAATGAGCAGTTCTTC
TRBD1	few	TRBV6-5	TRBJ1-1	CASSSPTGPTEAFF	TGTGCCAGCAGTTCCCCGACAGGGCCCACTGAAGCTTTCTTT
-	-	TRBV6-4	TRBJ2-3	CASSSAATDTQYF	TGTGCCAGCAGCTCGGCGGCCACAGATACGCAGTATTTT
-	-	TRBV18	TRBJ2-6	CASSRGQGGANVLTF	TGTGCCAGCTCACGGGGTCAAGGGGGGGCCAACGTCCTGACTTTC
TRBD1	-	TRBV19	TRBJ1-2	CASSIAAGGVYGYTF	TGTGCCAGTAGTATAGCGGCAGGGGGCGTGTATGGCTACACCTTC
-	-	TRBV5-3	TRBJ1-4	CARSGRGRNEKLFF	TGTGCCAGAAGCGGCCGGGGCCGGAATGAAAAACTGTTTTTT
TRBD2	-	TRBV2	TRBJ2-7	CASSEVSGKGEQYF	TGTGCCAGCAGTGAAGTTAGCGGGAAGGGCGAGCAGTACTTC
-	-	TRBV5-1	TRBJ2-7	CASSPGRGQEDEQYF	TGCGCCAGCAGCCCGGGGAGGGGGCAAGAGGACGAGCAGTACTTC
-	-	TRBV2	TRBJ1-6	CASSSQPNSPLHF	TGTGCCAGCAGTTCTCAGCCCAATTCACCCCTCCACTTT
-	-	TRBV7-2	TRBJ2-2	CASRPGGRTGELFF	TGTGCCAGCAGGCCAGGGGGGCGCACCGGGGAGCTGTTTTTT
TRBD2	-	TRBV6-1	TRBJ2-1	CASSGDSGRALIREYNEQFF	TGTGCCAGCAGTGGGGATAGCGGGAGGGCCCTTATTCGAGAATACAATGAGCAGTTCTTC